This TCR beta chain was captured by sequencing in a study of identical twins. Study-wide results and caveats: Excess low generation probability was seen in twin-shared out-of-frame alpha sequences.

TCRdb re-called the 5' RACE reads with MiXCR, one entry per CDR3 protein. Among some 600,000 distinct CDR3 sequences, roughly 7.2% were seen once, and the ten largest hold roughly 1.6%. This clonotype was seen repeatedly, ten times or more. Its antigen is not known. The CDR3 is made up of 14 amino acids. Germline loops: CDR1 MGHRA, CDR2 YSYEKL. V lost 1 base, J lost 7 bases, and 11 bases lay in between. The sample also formed part of further work on yellow fever vaccine responses in identical twins.

The receptor comes from a woman aged 18-30 years in good health. Sequenced material: PBMCs. The chain is built from TRBV4-1 and TRBJ2-1; possibly TRBD1 or TRBD2 for D (6 bases each). The CDR3 sequence is CASSQGLGGNEQFF. The CDR3 region has the DNA TGCGCCAGCAGCCAAGGACTAGGGGGTAATGAGCAGTTCTTC.